This is a list of T cell receptor beta chains from one sample in a study of response to subunit inactivated influenza vaccine. TCRdb reprocessed the RT-PCR reads via MiXCR and lists one record per CDR3 protein. The sample has about 780,000 distinct CDR3 sequences, around a sixth seen once. Sequencing used PBMCs from blood, obtained approximately 5 days after vaccination. All receptors come from a man aged 45 to 65 who received an inactivated influenza vaccine. Both conserved end residues are part of each CDR3. A D gene is named only where the DNA matches it firmly. Where a row states a size, it is once, few, many or the class of an expanded clone; other rows omit it.

d_gene	abundance	v_gene	j_gene	CDR3aa	CDR3nt
TRBD1	NA	TRBV12-3/TRBV12-4	TRBJ1-5	CASSPRQGEQPQHF	TGTGCCAGCAGCCCCCGACAGGGAGAGCAGCCCCAGCATTTT
TRBD1	NA	TRBV3-1	TRBJ2-7	CASSQSTGDEKYF	TGTGCCAGCAGCCAGAGTACAGGGGACGAGAAGTACTTC
NA	few	TRBV29-1	TRBJ2-7	CSVEDGGTSYEQYF	TGCAGCGTTGAAGATGGGGGGACAAGCTACGAGCAGTACTTC
NA	NA	TRBV24-1	TRBJ2-5	CATSDSGSPGSQYF	TGTGCCACCAGTGACTCCGGCAGCCCCGGGTCCCAGTACTTC
NA	few	TRBV12-3/TRBV12-4	TRBJ2-3	CASSRGAASTDTQYF	TGTGCCAGCAGTCGGGGGGCGGCCAGCACAGATACGCAGTATTTT
TRBD2	NA	TRBV5-5	TRBJ2-3	CASSLGASGRTDTQYF	TGTGCCAGCAGCTTGGGGGCTAGCGGTCGCACAGATACGCAGTATTTT
TRBD2	many	TRBV4-3	TRBJ2-1	CASSQEAGGLHEQFF	TGCGCCAGCAGCCAAGAAGCGGGGGGGCTGCATGAGCAGTTCTTC
TRBD1	few	TRBV5-1	TRBJ1-4	CASSAGGSEFVAEKLFF	TGCGCCAGCAGCGCAGGGGGGTCTGAGTTTGTGGCTGAAAAACTGTTTTTT
NA	NA	TRBV24-1	TRBJ2-2	CATSDLSANTGELFF	TGTGCCACCAGTGATTTGTCAGCGAACACCGGGGAGCTGTTTTTT
TRBD1	NA	TRBV27	TRBJ1-1	CASRKTGGTNTEAFF	TGTGCCAGCAGGAAGACAGGGGGCACGAACACTGAAGCTTTCTTT
NA	few	TRBV7-2	TRBJ2-7	CASSSRQALGSGEQYF	TGTGCCAGCAGCTCAAGACAGGCCCTGGGGTCGGGGGAGCAGTACTTC
NA	many	TRBV12-3/TRBV12-4	TRBJ2-1	CASSPSTEQFF	TGTGCCAGCAGCCCTAGCACTGAGCAGTTCTTC
NA	NA	TRBV5-1	TRBJ1-2	CASSFPGAEDYGYTF	TGCGCCAGCAGCTTCCCGGGGGCAGAAGACTATGGCTACACCTTC
NA	few	TRBV5-1	TRBJ2-2	CASSPDALGGELFF	TGCGCCAGCAGCCCGGACGCGCTGGGGGGGGAGCTGTTTTTT
TRBD2	NA	TRBV20-1	TRBJ2-1	CSALASGSLGEQFF	TGCAGTGCCCTTGCTAGCGGGAGCCTTGGTGAGCAGTTCTTC
NA	many	TRBV15	TRBJ1-6	CATSRAVGSPLHF	TGTGCCACCAGCAGAGCCGTAGGGTCACCCCTCCACTTT
NA	NA	TRBV12-3/TRBV12-4	TRBJ2-1	CASRPTGSPAYNEQFF	TGTGCCAGCAGACCAACCGGGAGCCCGGCATACAATGAGCAGTTCTTC
NA	NA	TRBV10-3	TRBJ2-5	CAISEQGQRGETQYF	TGTGCCATCAGTGAACAAGGACAGCGGGGAGAGACCCAGTACTTC
NA	few	TRBV20-1	TRBJ2-7	CSALIGGTYEQYF	TGCAGTGCTCTAATCGGGGGAACCTACGAGCAGTACTTC
NA	few	TRBV5-6	TRBJ2-7	CASSPVGGAYEQYF	TGTGCCAGCAGCCCCGTGGGGGGCGCGTACGAGCAGTACTTC
TRBD2	many	TRBV5-1	TRBJ2-7	CASSFSGDYEQYF	TGCGCCAGCAGCTTTAGCGGGGACTACGAGCAGTACTTC
NA	NA	TRBV15	TRBJ2-7	CATSLSYDEQYF	TGTGCCACCAGCCTCAGCTATGACGAGCAGTACTTC
NA	few	TRBV7-2	TRBJ1-4	CASSLRGQKEKLFF	TGTGCCAGCAGCTTAAGAGGGCAGAAGGAAAAACTGTTTTTT
TRBD1	NA	TRBV29-1	TRBJ2-7	CSASTGLDYEQHF	TGCAGCGCCTCGACAGGGTTAGACTACGAGCAGCACTTC
TRBD2	NA	TRBV12-3/TRBV12-4	TRBJ2-2	CASSWTSAELFF	TGTGCCAGCAGCTGGACTAGCGCAGAGCTGTTTTTT
NA	NA	TRBV20-1	TRBJ2-7	CSARDQGTYEQYF	TGCAGTGCTAGAGATCAGGGGACCTACGAGCAGTACTTC
TRBD1	NA	TRBV7-6	TRBJ1-1	CASSLTAGGLMNTEAFF	TGTGCCAGCAGCTTAACGGCAGGGGGGCTCATGAACACTGAAGCTTTCTTT
NA	many	TRBV20-1	TRBJ2-1	CSASKRVDYNEQFF	TGCAGTGCTAGCAAGCGGGTCGACTACAATGAGCAGTTCTTC
NA	NA	TRBV12-3/TRBV12-4	TRBJ2-7	CASSLSGGEQYF	TGTGCCAGCAGTTTATCAGGCGGCGAGCAGTACTTC
NA	few	TRBV19	TRBJ1-2	CASSIPGSGYTF	TGTGCCAGTAGTATCCCAGGGAGTGGCTACACCTTC
TRBD2	NA	TRBV20-1	TRBJ2-7	CSARDLSPSGGTYEQYF	TGCAGTGCTAGAGATCTATCCCCTAGCGGGGGTACCTACGAGCAGTACTTC
NA	NA	TRBV7-6	TRBJ1-5	CASSLQENQPQHF	TGTGCCAGCAGCTTACAGGAGAATCAGCCCCAGCATTTT
NA	few	TRBV20-1	TRBJ2-1	CSARGPDYNEQFF	TGCAGTGCTAGGGGACCGGATTACAATGAGCAGTTCTTC
NA	NA	TRBV5-1	TRBJ2-3	CASSFSNTGTDTQYF	TGCGCCAGCAGCTTCTCTAATACAGGGACAGATACGCAGTATTTT
NA	NA	TRBV7-8	TRBJ1-1	CASWSGGGLNEAFF	TGTGCCAGCTGGAGCGGGGGAGGCCTTAATGAAGCTTTCTTT
TRBD2	few	TRBV9	TRBJ2-2	CASSVEGTSEGELFF	TGTGCCAGCAGCGTAGAGGGGACTAGCGAGGGGGAGCTGTTTTTT
TRBD1	NA	TRBV24-1	TRBJ1-1	CATSGQGWYTEAFF	TGTGCCACCAGTGGACAGGGATGGTACACTGAAGCTTTCTTT
TRBD2	few	TRBV6-2/TRBV6-3	TRBJ2-3	CASSSGILAGAVMDTQYF	TGTGCCAGCAGTTCCGGAATACTAGCGGGAGCTGTTATGGATACGCAGTATTTT
NA	NA	TRBV5-1	TRBJ1-1	CASSSQKRNTEAFF	TGCGCCAGCAGCTCCCAAAAAAGGAACACTGAAGCTTTCTTT
TRBD2	many	TRBV15	TRBJ2-7	CATSRAGGTYEQYF	TGTGCCACCAGCAGAGCGGGAGGGACCTACGAGCAGTACTTC